One sample yielded the 24 T cell receptor beta chains listed below, sequenced in a study of CXCR3-negative and CXCR3-positive naive CD8 T cells (dated by TCRdb to between 2018 and 2021). Points the paper makes about the study in general: TRB CDR3s from CXCR3-positive naive cells showed higher hydrophobicity (lower Kidera factor 4), lower energy, and higher strength and volume indices than CXCR3-negative naive cells.

The reads were generated on a NextSeq 550. The Human TCR Profiling Kit (MiLaboratory) was used to make UMI-labeled 5' RACE TRB cDNA libraries. TCRdb reprocessed the sequencing reads and holds a single record per CDR3 protein sequence, with no DNA. The table for this sample shows approximately 5,000 distinct CDR3 sequences. Together, the top ten hold 2% to 2.5% of the sample. No antigen has been assigned to these receptors. Sequencing used naive CXCR3+ CD8+ T cells from blood. According to the study, the label for this sample's cell subset or site signals: CD45RO-CCR7+CD27+CD95- naive CD8+ T cells expressing CXCR3 (TNR3+). These receptors all come from a human donor in good health. Some clones in this sample may be carry-over from other donors' samples.

This rearrangement joins TRBV19 to TRBJ2-7; TCRdb returns TRBD1, unconfirmable since there is no DNA. The CDR3 totals 12 residues. In germline, CDR1 is LNHDA, CDR2 SQIVND (reference sequence). CDR3 sequence reads: CASRHRKGEQYF.

The chain links TRBV28 to TRBJ2-1; TCRdb's D gene call, TRBD1, goes unchecked for lack of DNA. Looked up from germline, CDR1 is MDHEN and CDR2 is SYDVKM. This CDR3 spans 13 amino acids. CDR3 amino acids: CASTLGGIREQFF.

V and J are TRBV6-2 or TRBV6-3 and TRBJ1-3; the TCRdb call, TRBD1, lacks DNA for checking. Germline loops: CDR1 MNHEY, CDR2 SVGEGT. The CDR3 runs 16 residues. The CDR3 here is CASSGTGGQTGNTIYF.

This sequence joins TRBV29-1 and TRBJ2-5. The CDR3 spans 14 residues. Per the germline V gene, CDR1 is SQVTM and CDR2 is ANQGSEA. The CDR3 is CSVEVSVFQETQYF.

The V call is TRBV5-1, the J call TRBJ2-2. Germline values: CDR1 SGHRS, CDR2 YFSETQ. The CDR3 loop spans 11 amino acids. The CDR3 sequence is CATHGTGELFF.

CDR3 region: CSVEGAREGSYNEQFF. The chain links TRBV29-1 to TRBJ2-1; absent DNA, TCRdb's TRBD2 call cannot be checked. Germline V gene data show CDR1 as SQVTM and CDR2 as ANQGSEA. The CDR3 length is 16 residues.

This chain's CDR3 is CASSLGAGGQTDTQYF. V usage is TRBV12-3 or TRBV12-4 and J usage is TRBJ2-3; TCRdb designates TRBD2, a call that cannot be tested without DNA. CDR3 length: 16 amino acids.

Its frequency marks this clonotype as medium-sized. The chain uses TRBV21-1 and TRBJ2-5; TCRdb's D call, TRBD1, is unchecked because there is no DNA. TRBV21-1 is a documented pseudogene. The CDR3 runs to 17 residues. The CDR3 protein is CASSKTTGPRSQETQYF.

This clonotype registers medium-sized (0.01 to 0.1%) by frequency. The chain recombines TRBV29-1 with TRBJ2-1. The CDR3 totals 12 residues. In germline, CDR1 is SQVTM, CDR2 ANQGSEA. CDR3 loop: CSVEKSYNEQFF.

Judged by frequency, this clonotype is medium-sized. V and J are TRBV7-9 and TRBJ1-2; the D call from TCRdb, TRBD1, cannot be confirmed without DNA. The length of the CDR3 is 13 residues. Germline V gene lookup returns CDR1 SEHNR and CDR2 FQNEAQ (reference sequence). The CDR3 here is CASSYDRSYGYTF.

The chain combines TRBV4-1 with TRBJ2-3; TCRdb returns TRBD2, unconfirmable since there is no DNA. Germline-derived CDR1 and CDR2 are MGHRA and YSYEKL. The CDR3 has 16 residues. The CDR3 loop is CASSQDGRSSTDTQYF.

The chain is built from TRBV29-1 and TRBJ2-7. Germline V CDR1 and CDR2: SQVTM, ANQGSEA. The CDR3 has 12 residues. The CDR3 loop reads CSVVGSSYEQYF.

V gene TRBV2 combines with J gene TRBJ2-1; lacking DNA, the TRBD2 call made by TCRdb goes unchecked. The CDR3 has 14 residues. Germline loops: CDR1 SNHLY, CDR2 FYNNEI. The chain's CDR3 is CASKLAGVYYEQFF.

J is TRBJ2-1 and V is TRBV29-1; lacking DNA, the TRBD2 call made by TCRdb goes unchecked. The CDR3 extends over 12 amino acids. Per the germline V gene, CDR1 is SQVTM and CDR2 is ANQGSEA. The CDR3 loop reads CSFRGSVGEQFF.

Frequency places this clonotype as medium-sized. The chain combines TRBV20-1 with TRBJ2-1. This CDR3 region has 19 residues. The germline gives CDR1 DFQATT, CDR2 SNEGSKA (reference sequence). The CDR3 loop reads CSATVERRESGRFDNEQFF.

Judged by frequency, this clonotype is medium-sized. The chain carries TRBV28 and TRBJ2-1; the TCRdb D gene call, TRBD2, has no DNA to confirm it. Per germline, CDR1 MDHEN and CDR2 SYDVKM. The CDR3 runs to 20 residues. The CDR3 spells CAAAGLGTSGSTGSYNEQFF.

The chain joins TRBV28 to TRBJ2-5; the TCRdb call, TRBD1, lacks DNA for checking. Germline V CDR1 and CDR2: MDHEN, SYDVKM. This CDR3 contains 13 residues. CDR3 loop: CASSGADPETQYF.

This clonotype counts as medium-sized (0.01 to 0.1%) by frequency. The chain combines TRBV3-1 with TRBJ2-1; TCRdb indicates TRBD2, and absent DNA this call remains unverified. The CDR3 has 15 residues. Germline-derived CDR1 and CDR2 are LGHDT and YNNKEL (reference sequence). CDR3 sequence reads: CASSQRREGNNEQFF.

This clonotype is classed as medium-sized (0.01 to 0.1%) by frequency. This chain links TRBV7-9 with TRBJ2-5; TCRdb's assignment of TRBD1 cannot be checked, as there is no DNA. This CDR3 is 16 amino acids long. The germline V gene has CDR1 SEHNR and CDR2 FQNEAQ (reference sequence). CDR3 loop: CASSSSPGELQETQYF.

This clonotype is medium-sized by frequency. The chain's CDR3 is CAILTGTEAFF. The rearrangement links TRBV10-3 to TRBJ1-1; TCRdb gives TRBD1 as the D gene, but with no DNA this cannot be confirmed. The CDR3 extends over 11 amino acids. The germline CDR1 and CDR2 sequences are ENHRY and SYGVKD.

The chain combines TRBV13 with TRBJ2-6. The CDR3 consists of 16 residues. Per the germline V gene, CDR1 is PRHDT and CDR2 is FYEKMQ (reference sequence). The CDR3 sequence is CASSFGTDSGANVLTF.

The CDR3 reads CSALLADYEQYF. The rearrangement joins TRBV29-1 to TRBJ2-7; TCRdb gives TRBD2 as the D gene, but with no DNA this cannot be confirmed. CDR3 length: 12 residues. From germline, CDR1 is SQVTM and CDR2 ANQGSEA.

The gene calls are TRBV4-2 and TRBJ1-5; TCRdb designates TRBD1, a call that cannot be tested without DNA. The CDR3 has 17 residues. The germline V gene encodes CDR1 LGHNA and CDR2 YNFKEQ. CDR3 protein: CASSQAGGALGNQPQHF.

The V and J genes are TRBV29-1 and TRBJ1-2. The CDR3 contains 13 residues. In germline, CDR1 is SQVTM, CDR2 ANQGSEA. CDR3 residues: CSVEETGNYGYTF.